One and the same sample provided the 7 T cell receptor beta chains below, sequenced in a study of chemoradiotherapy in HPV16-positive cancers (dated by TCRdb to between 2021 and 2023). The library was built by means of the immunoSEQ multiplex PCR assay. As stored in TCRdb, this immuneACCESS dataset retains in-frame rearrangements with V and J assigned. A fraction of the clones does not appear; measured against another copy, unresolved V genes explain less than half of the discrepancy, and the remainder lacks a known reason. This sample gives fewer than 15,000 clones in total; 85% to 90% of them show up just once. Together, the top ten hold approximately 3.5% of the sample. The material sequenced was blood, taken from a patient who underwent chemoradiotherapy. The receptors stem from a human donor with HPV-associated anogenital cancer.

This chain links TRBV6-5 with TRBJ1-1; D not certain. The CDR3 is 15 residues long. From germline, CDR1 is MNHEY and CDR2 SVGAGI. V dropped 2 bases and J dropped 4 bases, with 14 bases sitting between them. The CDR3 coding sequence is TGTGCCAGCAGTTACGACGCGGTGCGGGGCACTGAAGCTTTCTTT. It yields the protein CASSYDAVRGTEAFF.

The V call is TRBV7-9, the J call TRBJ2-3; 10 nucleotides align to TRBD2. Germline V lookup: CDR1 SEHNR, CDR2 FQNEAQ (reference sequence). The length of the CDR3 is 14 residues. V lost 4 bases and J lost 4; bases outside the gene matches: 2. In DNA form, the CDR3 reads TGTGCCAGCAGCTCTCTAGCGGGAGCAGATACGCAGTATTTT. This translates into CASSSLAGADTQYF.

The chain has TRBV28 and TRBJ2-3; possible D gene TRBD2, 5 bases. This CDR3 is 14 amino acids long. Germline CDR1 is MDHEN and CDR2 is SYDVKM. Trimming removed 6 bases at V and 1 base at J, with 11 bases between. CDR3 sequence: CASSLAGGTDTQYF. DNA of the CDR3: TGTGCCAGCAGCCTGGCCGGGGGCACAGATACGCAGTATTTT. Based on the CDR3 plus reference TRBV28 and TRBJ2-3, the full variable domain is DVKVTQSSRYLVKRTGEKVFLECVQDMDHENMFWYRQDPGLGLRLIYFSYDVKMKEKGDIPEGYSVSREKKERFSLILESASTNQTSMYLCASSLAGGTDTQYFGPGTRLTVL.

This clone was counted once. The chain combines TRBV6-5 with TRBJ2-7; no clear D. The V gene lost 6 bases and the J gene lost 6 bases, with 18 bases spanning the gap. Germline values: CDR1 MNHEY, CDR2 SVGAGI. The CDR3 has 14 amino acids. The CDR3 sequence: CASSPLGRVSEQYF. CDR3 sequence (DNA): TGTGCCAGCAGCCCACTGGGAAGGGTTAGCGAGCAGTACTTC.

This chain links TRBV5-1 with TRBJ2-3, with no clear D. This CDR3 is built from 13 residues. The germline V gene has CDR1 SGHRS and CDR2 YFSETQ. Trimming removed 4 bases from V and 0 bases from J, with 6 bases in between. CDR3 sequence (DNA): TGCGCCAGCAGCGCGACTAGCACAGATACGCAGTATTTT. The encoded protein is CASSATSTDTQYF.

The chain's CDR3 is CASSEEGSQGLEQYF. DNA of the CDR3: TGTGCCAGCAGTGAAGAGGGGAGTCAGGGCTTGGAGCAGTACTTC. The chain links TRBV2 to TRBJ2-7, with D perhaps matching TRBD1 or TRBD2 (5 bases each). Germline loops: CDR1 SNHLY, CDR2 FYNNEI. This CDR3 region has 15 residues. Trimming shortened V by 1 base and J by 7 bases, and 17 bases separated the two germline ends.

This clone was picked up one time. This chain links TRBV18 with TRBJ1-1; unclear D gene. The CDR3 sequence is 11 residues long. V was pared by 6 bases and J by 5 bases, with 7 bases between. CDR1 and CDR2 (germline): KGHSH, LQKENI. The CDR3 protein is CASSGLTEAFF. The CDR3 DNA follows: TGTGCCAGCTCCGGGCTTACTGAAGCTTTCTTT.